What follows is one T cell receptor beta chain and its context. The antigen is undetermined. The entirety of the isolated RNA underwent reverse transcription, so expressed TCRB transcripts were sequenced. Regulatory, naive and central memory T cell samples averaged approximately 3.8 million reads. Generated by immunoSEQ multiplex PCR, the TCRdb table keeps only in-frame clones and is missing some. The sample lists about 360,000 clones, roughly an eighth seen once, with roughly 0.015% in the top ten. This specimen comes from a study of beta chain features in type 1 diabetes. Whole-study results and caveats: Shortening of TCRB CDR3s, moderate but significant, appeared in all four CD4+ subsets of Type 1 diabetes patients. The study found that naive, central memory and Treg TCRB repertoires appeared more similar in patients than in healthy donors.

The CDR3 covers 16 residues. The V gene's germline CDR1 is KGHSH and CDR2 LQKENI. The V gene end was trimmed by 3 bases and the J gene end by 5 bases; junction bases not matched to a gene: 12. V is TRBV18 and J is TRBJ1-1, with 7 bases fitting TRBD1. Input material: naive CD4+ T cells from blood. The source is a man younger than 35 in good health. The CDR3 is CASSPLPPQGRTEAFF. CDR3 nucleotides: TGTGCCAGCTCACCTCTTCCCCCACAGGGGAGAACTGAAGCTTTCTTT.